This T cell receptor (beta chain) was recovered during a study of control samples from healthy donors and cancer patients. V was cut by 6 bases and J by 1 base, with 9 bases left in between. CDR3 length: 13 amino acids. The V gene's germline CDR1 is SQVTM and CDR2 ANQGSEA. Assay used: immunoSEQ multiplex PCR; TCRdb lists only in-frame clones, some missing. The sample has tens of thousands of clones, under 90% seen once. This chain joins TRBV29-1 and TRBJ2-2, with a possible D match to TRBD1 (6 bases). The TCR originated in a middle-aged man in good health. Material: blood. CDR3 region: CSVGQMNTGELFF. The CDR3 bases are TGCAGCGTCGGACAGATGAACACCGGGGAGCTGTTTTTT.